This T cell receptor (beta chain) was sequenced in a study of tumor-infiltrating lymphocytes in primary liver carcinoma (dated by TCRdb to about 2017). A note on the overall study: Of the five patients, three men and two women aged 30 to 69 years, four had hepatocellular carcinoma and one had combined HCC and intrahepatic cholangiocarcinoma. The five patients had tumors of stage T1-T3 N0M0, with maximum diameters ranging from roughly 4.2 to 10 cm. Each sample produced roughly 3.5 to 8 million productive TCRbeta reads, and read depth showed no significant difference between tissue types. A total of approximately 35 specimens from 5 patients, comprising about 25 tumor regions, 5 adjacent noncancerous liver tissues and 5 peripheral blood samples, were covered by TCRbeta repertoire sequencing. Repertoires from technical replicates were highly reproducible, with mean shared-clone rates roughly 0.87 and correlation coefficients above 0.95. To link TCRbeta repertoire diversity to the local molecular phenotype, the 25 tumor region samples were profiled with Agilent mRNA microarrays. For each liver tumor, the study sampled five regions along with adjacent normal tissue and blood, and applied TCRbeta repertoire sequencing, expression microarrays and whole-exome sequencing.

The germline V gene specifies SGHAT as CDR1 and FQNNGV as CDR2. V and J are trimmed by 6 bases and 3 bases, and the gene matches miss 18 bases of the junction. CDR3 length: 19 amino acids, cysteine to phenylalanine. Of all the DNA, just the CDR3 is kept, 57 bases in frame from base 1. General conclusions and limits of the study: Bulk unsorted samples precluded comparing CD4+ and CD8+ T cell repertoires. Only the TCR beta chain was sequenced, so true repertoire diversity is likely underestimated because unpaired alpha chains were not captured. Only a few patients were included in the study, and the authors note that the findings should be validated in a larger study. Repertoire overlap was found to be higher between tumor regions (mean about 36%) than between tumor-adjacent (around 17%) or tumor-blood (around 14%) pairs, consistent with antigen-driven expansion. A significantly larger repertoire fraction was made up by the top 250 clones in tumors than in blood (p = 0.039). Only about 7.5-24% of top clones were present in all five regions of a tumor, suggesting spatial heterogeneity of tumor-infiltrating T cells.

Without any cell sorting, total RNA and DNA were co-extracted from roughly 21-30 mg of bulk tissue using the AllPrep DNA/RNA mini kit. Four to six patients with histopathologically diagnosed primary liver carcinoma underwent surgical resection in China between November 2015 and early 2016. Patients had chronic HBV infection and were treatment-naive at sampling. Five spatially separated regions were sampled per tumor: superior, inferior, left-lateral and right-lateral poles, plus the tumor centre. Histological examination found more than 90% viable tumor cells in every tumor sample. Pieces of fresh tumor and adjacent tissue were cut in half, with one half kept in RNAlater at -80 degrees C and the other half sent for histology. TCRbeta-specific cDNA was reverse-transcribed from around 0.45 ug total RNA using a constant-region primer and ProtoScript II reverse transcriptase. TCRbeta libraries were built with three nested multiplex PCR rounds, a slightly modified ARM-PCR procedure. Each of the first two PCR rounds ran for approximately 10 cycles and used multiplex TRBV1-TRBV30 forward primers together with a Cbeta reverse primer. A final 25-cycle PCR with Deep VentR polymerase added sample barcodes and Illumina adapters. Before sequencing, amplicons of 200-500 bp were gel-purified using a QIAquick gel extraction kit. The TCRbeta amplicons were sequenced with 250-bp paired-end reads on an Illumina HiSeq 2500. Under the source paper's analysis protocol: Trimmomatic v0.33 was used to quality-trim the reads, and FLASH v1.2.11 was used to merge paired reads so that full CDR3 sequences could be recovered. MiGEC v1.2.1b assigned V, D and J germline segments to the rearranged TCRbeta sequences. Clonotype statistics and Shannon-Wiener diversity indices were calculated with VDJtools v1.0.0. Except for diversity analysis, only the 250 most abundant clonotypes of each sample were used in subsequent analyses to reduce sampling bias. TCRdb reran the public reads through fastp at Q25 and MiXCR, keeping productive beta chains. One record per CDR3 amino acid sequence lists the most common genes and DNA. These V and J calls rely on TCRdb rather than the paper's analysis. Counted in this sample were approximately 110,000 distinct CDR3 sequences; around two thirds of them appeared once. Of the sample, roughly a tenth is held by the ten largest clones.

This clonotype occurred once. Its antigen is not yet known. Base qualities are missing; no much larger clone stands one base away. A lone read gives weak evidence. The chain was built from TRBV11-2 and TRBJ2-1; 9 of the junction bases match TRBD2. The sequencing sample was made of liver tumor tissue from sampling region 1. What this sample's cell subset or site label stands for: tumor region T1, superior pole. The clonotype originates from a woman aged 55-69 years with primary liver carcinoma and hepatitis B virus infection. The sequenced DNA: TGTGCCAGCAGTCCGCGCCACATTTCGGGACTAGCAGTCTACAATGAGCAGTTCTTC. The encoded protein is CASSPRHISGLAVYNEQFF.